What follows are 26 T cell receptor beta chains derived from one specimen sequenced in a study of T-cell reconstitution after alpha-beta-depleted transplantation in children. Preparation of the TCRbeta library involved a method that used unique molecular identifiers. MiXCR, applied by TCRdb to the PCR reads, yields one record per CDR3 protein. The data hold a few hundred thousand distinct CDR3 sequences, with 10% to 15% observed a single time. Here the sequenced sample was PBMCs, mostly from graft donor cells, taken 360 days after TCRalphabeta/CD19-depleted stem cell transplant. These TCRs come from a male patient aged 10 to 17 who had a stem cell transplant for acute myeloid leukemia, so the T cells may come from the graft donor.

The chain has TRBV12-3 or TRBV12-4 and TRBJ2-4; 8 nucleotides match TRBD1. The CDR3 is 18 residues long. The ends lost 4 bases at V and 0 bases at J; junction bases unmatched: 11. In DNA, the CDR3 is TGTGCCAGCAGTTCCGGACAGGGAGAGGGTCCAGCCAAAAACATTCAGTACTTC. It translates to CASSSGQGEGPAKNIQYF.

This clonotype was detected only a few times. The genes are TRBV29-1 and TRBJ1-1; TRBD1 matches 7 bases. J was trimmed by 1 base and V by 6 bases; bases with no gene match: 8. There are 14 residues in the CDR3. The germline gives CDR1 SQVTM, CDR2 ANQGSEA. The DNA for the CDR3 is TGCAGCGTCAGAGACAGGGCTCGGAACACTGAAGCTTTCTTT. Protein product: CSVRDRARNTEAFF. Variable domain in full (rest from reference TRBV29-1 and TRBJ1-1): SAVISQKPSRDICQRGTSLTIQCQVDSQVTMMFWYRQQPGQSLTLIATANQGSEATYESGFVIDKFPISRPNLTFSTLTVSNMSPEDSSIYLCSVRDRARNTEAFFGQGTRLTVV.

The chain has TRBV20-1 and TRBJ1-3; D may be TRBD1 (5 bases). The CDR3 totals 15 residues. V was clipped by 5 bases and J by 0 bases, with 14 bases between them. Germline assignment: CDR1 DFQATT and CDR2 SNEGSKA (reference sequence). For the CDR3, the DNA is TGCAGTGCTCCGACAGCGATCCACTCTGGAAACACCATATATTTT. It specifies CSAPTAIHSGNTIYF.

This clonotype was recorded many times. Sequence at one end of the junction differs from germline and may be a read error. The chain links TRBV29-1 to TRBJ2-7; 7 nucleotides agree with TRBD1. The germline V gene has CDR1 SQVTM and CDR2 ANQGSEA. This CDR3 spans 11 amino acids. The CDR3 sequence is CSTRTGFKVFF. The CDR3 DNA follows: TGCAGCACCCGGACAGGTTTCAAGGTATTCTTC.

This clonotype came up a few times. This chain uses TRBV11-3 with TRBJ2-5; 8 bases agree with TRBD1. Per the germline V gene, CDR1 is SGHNT and CDR2 is YENEEA. This CDR3 comprises 15 residues. Unmatched junction bases numbered 11, after V lost 6 bases and J lost 5 bases. CDR3 in amino acids: CASSSRRQGTETQYF. For the CDR3, the DNA is TGTGCCAGCAGTTCTCGGAGACAGGGGACGGAGACCCAGTACTTC.

This clonotype came up a few times. The J gene is TRBJ2-3, the V gene TRBV9, with 9 nucleotides matching TRBD1. Germline trimming cut 4 bases from V and 5 bases from J; bases unmatched to any gene: 8. The germline CDR1 and CDR2 sequences are SGDLS and YYNGEE. The CDR3 loop spans 15 amino acids. The CDR3, as DNA: TGTGCCAGCAGCACCAGGACAGGGGACGGAGATACGCAGTATTTT. The encoded protein is CASSTRTGDGDTQYF. The full variable domain, its missing parts supplied by reference TRBV9 and TRBJ2-3, is DSGVTQTPKHLITATGQRVTLRCSPRSGDLSVYWYQQSLDQGLQFLIQYYNGEERAKGNILERFSAQQFPDLHSELNLSSLELGDSALYFCASSTRTGDGDTQYFGPGTRLTVL.

The chain carries TRBV24-1 and TRBJ2-1, with 12 nucleotides matching TRBD2. This CDR3 contains 16 residues. The V gene end was trimmed by 2 bases and the J gene end by 2 bases; junction bases not matched to a gene: 0. The V gene's germline CDR1 is KGHDR and CDR2 SFDVKD. CDR3: CATSDSSGRAYNEQFF. For the CDR3, the DNA is TGTGCCACCAGTGATTCTAGCGGGAGGGCCTACAATGAGCAGTTCTTC.

This clonotype was picked up a small number of times. This chain connects TRBV9 to TRBJ2-3; tentatively, D is TRBD1 (6 bases). The CDR3 loop spans 17 amino acids. Deletions cut 0 bases from V and 2 bases from J, with 16 bases between. From germline, CDR1 is SGDLS and CDR2 YYNGEE. Written as DNA, the CDR3 is TGTGCCAGCAGCGTAGCTTTTGGAGGACAGCCCACAGATACGCAGTATTTT. This codes for CASSVAFGGQPTDTQYF.

The genes are TRBV7-8 and TRBJ1-4; 8 nucleotides align to TRBD1. Germline assignment: CDR1 SGHVS and CDR2 FQNEAQ. The CDR3 length is 14 residues. The J segment lost 8 bases and the V segment lost 5 bases, leaving 7 bases of the junction unmatched. The CDR3 bases are TGTGCCAGCAGCCCAGGGGGCGTTATGGAAAAACTGTTTTTT. Translating gives CASSPGGVMEKLFF.

V gene TRBV7-9 combines with J gene TRBJ1-2; tentative D call: TRBD1 (5 bases). Trimming pared 4 bases from V and 6 bases from J, leaving 9 bases between. CDR3 size: 12 residues. Germline CDR1 is SEHNR and CDR2 is FQNEAQ (reference sequence). CDR3 in amino acids: CASSSGLDGYTF. CDR3 nucleotides: TGTGCCAGCAGCTCAGGGCTCGATGGCTACACCTTC.

The chain combines TRBV7-2 with TRBJ1-1; the match to TRBD1 covers 8 bases. The V and J ends lost 0 bases and 1 base, in that order; junction bases with no gene match: 10. CDR1 and CDR2 (germline): SGHTA, FQGNSA. CDR3 length equals 18 residues. CDR3 protein: CASSLAFSGQGSNTEAFF. CDR3 DNA: TGTGCCAGCAGCTTAGCTTTTTCAGGACAGGGCTCGAACACTGAAGCTTTCTTT.

The V call is TRBV6-1, the J call TRBJ2-2; 7 bases are shared with TRBD2. Germline CDR1 is MNHNS and CDR2 is SASEGT. The CDR3 consists of 14 residues. The V and J ends lost 10 bases and 1 base, in that order; junction bases with no gene match: 6. Written as DNA, the CDR3 is TGTGCCATCCGGGGAGGGGTGAACACCGGGGAGCTGTTTTTT. This sequence encodes CAIRGGVNTGELFF.

J is TRBJ2-2 and V is TRBV11-2, with TRBD1 identical over 9 bases. V trimming: 5 bases; J trimming: 6 bases; junction bases outside the gene matches: 7. The CDR3 contains 15 residues. Germline CDR1 SGHAT, CDR2 FQNNGV. The CDR3 DNA follows: TGTGCCAGCAGCCTGACAGGGGGGGTTCCCGGGGAGCTGTTTTTT. It specifies CASSLTGGVPGELFF.

This clonotype occurred a few times. The rearrangement joins TRBV24-1 to TRBJ2-2; unclear D gene. The CDR3 runs 14 residues. V lost 5 bases and J lost 1, with 7 bases in between. Germline V gene sequence: CDR1 KGHDR, CDR2 SFDVKD. CDR3 sequence: CATSASGNTGELFF. The CDR3 bases are TGTGCCACCAGTGCTTCAGGGAACACCGGGGAGCTGTTTTTT.

This clonotype was found a few times. CDR3 sequence reads: CASSLWGPGEAFF. CDR3 DNA sequence: TGCGCCAGCAGCTTGTGGGGCCCTGGCGAAGCTTTCTTT. This chain uses TRBV5-1 with TRBJ1-1, with D possibly TRBD1 on 5 matching bases. CDR1 is SGHRS and CDR2 is YFSETQ in the germline V gene. The CDR3 totals 13 residues. V was clipped by 1 base and J by 8 bases, with 12 bases between them.

This clonotype has just a few counts. V usage is TRBV6-2 or TRBV6-3 and J usage is TRBJ1-6; D is unclear. Per germline, CDR1 MNHEY and CDR2 SVGEGT. Trimming took 0 bases from V and 10 from J, leaving 10 bases between them. CDR3 length: 14 residues. This chain's CDR3 is CASSYSSARSPLHF. The CDR3 DNA sequence: TGTGCCAGCAGTTACTCATCCGCCCGCTCACCCCTCCACTTT.

This clonotype was counted ten times or more. CDR3 residues: CASSLTPSRELFF. Written as DNA, the CDR3 is TGTGCCAGCAGTCTCACCCCGAGCCGGGAGCTGTTTTTT. J is TRBJ2-2 and V is TRBV6-5; D uncertain. Trimming left V 5 bases short and J 9 bases short, with 13 bases between. The germline V gene has CDR1 MNHEY and CDR2 SVGAGI. The CDR3 spans 13 residues.

This clonotype was seen once. This chain links TRBV11-1 with TRBJ2-5, with TRBD2 matching over 10 bases. With 8 bases clipped from V and 5 bases from J, the junction kept 20 bases outside the gene matches. The CDR3 is 18 amino acids. Germline V gives CDR1 SGHAT, CDR2 FQDESV (reference sequence). CDR3 DNA: TGTGCCAGCTACCCTAGCGGGAGAGACCCTAAGCAAGGGGAGACCCAGTACTTC. This sequence encodes CASYPSGRDPKQGETQYF.

V usage is TRBV29-1 and J usage is TRBJ2-1; D call uncertain. V gave up 7 bases and J gave up 7 bases, with 20 bases separating them. Germline loops: CDR1 SQVTM, CDR2 ANQGSEA. CDR3 length: 14 amino acids. CDR3 nucleotide sequence: TGCAGCGCCCTCATACAGCCAGGTGAGAATGAGCAGTTCTTC. Its translation: CSALIQPGENEQFF.

V and J are TRBV7-2 and TRBJ2-1; TRBD2 is a possible D gene (6 bases). From germline, CDR1 is SGHTA and CDR2 FQGNSA. V was shortened by 4 bases and J by 0 bases, with 16 bases between the two germline ends. CDR3 length equals 17 residues. CDR3 loop: CASSSQPAGSSYNEQFF. The CDR3 nucleotides are TGTGCCAGCAGCTCCCAACCTGCGGGGAGCTCCTACAATGAGCAGTTCTTC.

The chain combines TRBV7-2 with TRBJ2-3; D is ambiguous. Germline V lookup: CDR1 SGHTA, CDR2 FQGNSA. The CDR3 has 16 amino acids. The V and J ends lost 5 bases and 2 bases respectively, with 17 bases between them. CDR3 sequence reads: CASSLSGLGPTDTQYF. CDR3 sequence (DNA): TGTGCCAGCAGCCTTTCCGGTTTGGGTCCCACAGATACGCAGTATTTT.

The sample holds a few counts of this clonotype. The gene calls are TRBV20-1 and TRBJ2-3, with TRBD2 identical over 9 bases. This CDR3 comprises 16 residues. Unmatched junction bases numbered 16, after V lost 6 bases and J lost 6 bases. Germline assignment: CDR1 DFQATT and CDR2 SNEGSKA (reference sequence). The CDR3 sequence is CSAQGASGMKLDTQYF. The CDR3, as DNA: TGCAGTGCACAGGGAGCTAGCGGGATGAAGCTCGATACGCAGTATTTT.

The sample holds a few counts of this clonotype. V and J are TRBV4-3 and TRBJ2-5; TRBD2 might be the D (6 bases). Trimming stripped 5 bases from V and 5 bases from J, with 18 bases between. The CDR3 is 15 amino acids. Germline V lookup: CDR1 LGHNA, CDR2 YSLEER. The CDR3 sequence is CASSTAGTEGETQYF. DNA of the CDR3: TGCGCCAGCAGCACTGCAGGGACGGAGGGCGAGACCCAGTACTTC.

This chain joins TRBV7-3 and TRBJ2-6; possible D gene TRBD1, 6 bases. Between the trimmed V and J ends, which lost 1 base and 0 bases, there was a span of 19 bases. The CDR3 spans 20 residues. From germline, CDR1 is SGHTA and CDR2 FQGTGA. This chain's CDR3 is CASSLIPPGTRVSGANVLTF. CDR3 DNA sequence: TGTGCCAGCAGCTTAATCCCTCCCGGGACAAGGGTCTCTGGGGCCAACGTCCTGACTTTC. The whole variable domain, remainder taken from reference TRBV7-3 and TRBJ2-6, is GAGVSQTPSNKVTEKGKYVELRCDPISGHTALYWYRQSLGQGPEFLIYFQGTGAADDSGLPNDRFFAVRPEGSVSTLKIQRTERGDSAVYLCASSLIPPGTRVSGANVLTFGAGSRLTVL.

V is TRBV5-1 and J is TRBJ2-3; 15 bases are shared with TRBD2. CDR1 SGHRS and CDR2 YFSETQ come from the germline V gene. Losses at the gene ends were 4 bases for V and 6 bases for J; bases not matched to a gene: 9. The CDR3 length is 17 residues. CDR3 loop: CASSPGLAGGSDDTQYF. CDR3 nucleotide sequence: TGCGCCAGCAGCCCGGGACTAGCGGGAGGTAGTGACGATACGCAGTATTTT.

In this sample, this clonotype turned up a few times. The rearrangement links TRBV29-1 to TRBJ2-7, with D perhaps TRBD1 (5 bases). Deletions cut 8 bases from V and 3 bases from J, with 35 bases between. The CDR3 sequence is 19 residues long. Germline-derived CDR1 and CDR2 are SQVTM and ANQGSEA. CDR3 sequence: CSPQGVRAQWPSTHYEQYF. The CDR3 nucleotides are TGCAGCCCCCAAGGGGTCAGGGCCCAGTGGCCCTCTACTCACTACGAGCAGTACTTC.